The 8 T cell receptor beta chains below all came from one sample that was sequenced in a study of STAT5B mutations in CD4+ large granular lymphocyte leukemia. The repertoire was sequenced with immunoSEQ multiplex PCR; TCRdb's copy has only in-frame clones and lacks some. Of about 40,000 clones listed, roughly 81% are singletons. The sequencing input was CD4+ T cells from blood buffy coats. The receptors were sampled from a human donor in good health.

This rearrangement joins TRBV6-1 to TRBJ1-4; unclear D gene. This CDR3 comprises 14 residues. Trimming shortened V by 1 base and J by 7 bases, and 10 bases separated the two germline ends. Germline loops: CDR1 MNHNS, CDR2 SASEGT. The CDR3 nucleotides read TGTGCCAGCAGTGAAGTCCGCCTCGGTGAAAAACTGTTTTTT. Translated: CASSEVRLGEKLFF.

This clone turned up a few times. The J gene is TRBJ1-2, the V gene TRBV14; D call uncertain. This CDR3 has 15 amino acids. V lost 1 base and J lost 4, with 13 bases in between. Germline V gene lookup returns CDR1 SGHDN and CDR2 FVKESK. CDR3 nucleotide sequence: TGTGCCAGCAGCCAAGGTGGTGATCTCCGCTATGGCTACACCTTC. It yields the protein CASSQGGDLRYGYTF.

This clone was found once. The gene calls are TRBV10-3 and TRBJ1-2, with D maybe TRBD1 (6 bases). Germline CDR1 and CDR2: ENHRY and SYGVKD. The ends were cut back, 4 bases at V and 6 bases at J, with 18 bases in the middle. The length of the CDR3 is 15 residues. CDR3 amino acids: CAISGDRGRGDGYTF. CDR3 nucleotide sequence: TGTGCCATCAGTGGGGATCGGGGCAGGGGAGATGGCTACACCTTC.

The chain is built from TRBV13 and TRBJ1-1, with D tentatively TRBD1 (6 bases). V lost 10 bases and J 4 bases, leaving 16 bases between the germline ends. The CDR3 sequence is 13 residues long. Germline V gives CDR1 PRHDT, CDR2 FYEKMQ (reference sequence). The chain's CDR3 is CATYRVLGTEAFF. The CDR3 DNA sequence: TGTGCCACCTACAGGGTGTTGGGCACTGAAGCTTTCTTT.

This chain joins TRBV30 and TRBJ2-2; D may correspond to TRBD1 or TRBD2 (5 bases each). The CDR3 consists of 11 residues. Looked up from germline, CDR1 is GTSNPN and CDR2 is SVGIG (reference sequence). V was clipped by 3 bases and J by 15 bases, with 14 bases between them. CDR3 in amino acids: CAWRRGERLFF. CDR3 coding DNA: TGTGCCTGGAGGAGGGGTGAAAGGTTGTTTTTT.

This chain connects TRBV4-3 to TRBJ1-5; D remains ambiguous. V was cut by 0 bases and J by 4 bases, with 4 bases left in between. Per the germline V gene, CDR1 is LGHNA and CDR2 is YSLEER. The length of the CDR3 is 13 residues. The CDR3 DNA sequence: TGCGCCAGCAGCCAAGAGATTAATCAGCCCCAGCATTTT. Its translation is CASSQEINQPQHF.

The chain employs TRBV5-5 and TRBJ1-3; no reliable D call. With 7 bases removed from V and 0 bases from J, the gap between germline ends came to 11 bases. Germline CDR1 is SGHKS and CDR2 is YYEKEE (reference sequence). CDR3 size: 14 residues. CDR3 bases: TGTGCCAGCGACCGACTGAGCTCTGGAAACACCATATATTTT. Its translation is CASDRLSSGNTIYF.

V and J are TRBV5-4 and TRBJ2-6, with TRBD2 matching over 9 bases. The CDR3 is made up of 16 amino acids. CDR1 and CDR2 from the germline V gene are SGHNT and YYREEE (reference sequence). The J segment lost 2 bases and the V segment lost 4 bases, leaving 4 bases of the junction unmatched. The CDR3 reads CASSQGGGAGANVLTF. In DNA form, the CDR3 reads TGTGCCAGCAGCCAGGGCGGGGGGGCTGGGGCCAACGTCCTGACTTTC.